The 9 T cell receptor beta chains below come from one sample, sequenced in a study of identical twins. MiXCR, run by TCRdb on the 5' RACE reads, gives a single entry per CDR3 protein. The sample lists fewer than 500,000 distinct CDR3 sequences; roughly a quarter were seen once. These data were likewise used in another study, on T cells expressing NK-cell markers.

The material sequenced was CD4+ T cells sorted from blood. The receptors shown here come from a woman in her late teens or twenties in good health.

The sample holds a few counts of this clonotype. The chain uses TRBV29-1 and TRBJ2-5; 7 bases align to TRBD1. The CDR3 has 14 residues. Germline lookup yields CDR1 SQVTM and CDR2 ANQGSEA. The V segment lost 6 bases and the J segment 4 bases; nucleotides outside the gene matches: 11. CDR3 nucleotide sequence: TGCAGCGTAGACCAGGGACAGAGCCGAGAGACCCAGTACTTC. It encodes CSVDQGQSRETQYF.

This clonotype was detected many times. The genes are TRBV10-3 and TRBJ2-3; D is possibly TRBD1 or TRBD2 (6 bases each). The CDR3 is 14 amino acids. CDR1 and CDR2 (germline): ENHRY, SYGVKD. Between the trimmed V and J ends, which lost 4 bases and 0 bases, there was a span of 8 bases. Here the CDR3 DNA reads TGTGCCATCAGTGGGAGGGGGAGCACAGATACGCAGTATTTT. It is translated as CAISGRGSTDTQYF.

This clonotype was counted at least ten times. The chain joins TRBV10-3 to TRBJ2-7, with 7 bases that match TRBD1. V lost 6 bases and J lost 3; bases outside the gene matches: 5. CDR1 ENHRY and CDR2 SYGVKD come from the germline V gene. This CDR3 is 13 amino acids long. CDR3: CAISMQGDYEQYF. The DNA of the CDR3 is TGTGCCATCAGCATGCAGGGGGACTACGAGCAGTACTTC.

This clonotype has just a few counts. The J gene is TRBJ2-1, the V gene TRBV12-3 or TRBV12-4; D remains ambiguous. The length of the CDR3 is 15 residues. The germline V and J ends were trimmed by 1 base and 0 bases, with 7 bases remaining between them. The CDR3 DNA is TGTGCCAGCAGTTTAGGCTATTCCTCCTACAATGAGCAGTTCTTC. This sequence encodes CASSLGYSSYNEQFF.

This clonotype was detected once. This chain connects TRBV7-7 to TRBJ1-1; no definite D call. CDR3 length equals 13 residues. Trimming pared 5 bases from V and 1 base from J, leaving 8 bases between. Germline lookup yields CDR1 SSHAT and CDR2 FNYEAQ (reference sequence). In DNA, the CDR3 is TGTGCCAGCAGCCCCTCGACGAACACTGAAGCTTTCTTT. It specifies CASSPSTNTEAFF.

This clonotype was counted between two and nine times. V is TRBV20-1 and J is TRBJ2-4; D is unclear. V lost 0 bases and J lost 11, with 14 bases in between. The CDR3 totals 13 residues. Germline values: CDR1 DFQATT, CDR2 SNEGSKA (reference sequence). The CDR3 is CSARDVRGRVQYF. The CDR3 bases are TGCAGTGCTAGAGATGTGAGAGGAAGGGTTCAGTACTTC.

This clonotype showed up just once. The CDR3 does not close with the conserved phenylalanine or tryptophan, likely indicating a read error. The V and J genes are TRBV9 and TRBJ2-3; 7 bases map to TRBD2. Germline values: CDR1 SGDLS, CDR2 YYNGEE. The CDR3 has 15 amino acids. After removal of 2 bases from V and 5 bases from J, the junction contained 8 bases not matched to a gene. The CDR3 nucleotides read TGTGCCAGCAGCGTCGGCGGGAGTGGGATAGATACGCAGTATATT. This encodes CASSVGGSGIDTQYI.

In its sample, this clonotype was seen a few times. V is TRBV7-9 and J is TRBJ2-7, with D maybe TRBD1 (6 bases). The V gene lost 2 bases and the J gene lost 1 base, with 12 bases spanning the gap. The CDR3 length is 15 residues. Germline loops: CDR1 SEHNR, CDR2 FQNEAQ (reference sequence). The CDR3 DNA follows: TGTGCCAGCAGCTTAAGCCGAGACAGGTCCTACGAGCAGTACTTC. This encodes CASSLSRDRSYEQYF.

A few counts support this clonotype. CDR3 coding DNA: TGTGCCAGCAGCTTCGGAGAGGGGAATTCACCCCTCCACTTT. Its protein product is CASSFGEGNSPLHF. The chain combines TRBV7-9 with TRBJ1-6; maybe TRBD1 (5 bases). The CDR3 extends over 14 amino acids. V dropped 3 bases and J dropped 7 bases, with 10 bases sitting between them. Germline CDR1 reads SEHNR; CDR2 reads FQNEAQ (reference sequence). Based on the CDR3 plus reference TRBV7-9 and TRBJ1-6, the full variable domain is DTGVSQNPRHKITKRGQNVTFRCDPISEHNRLYWYRQTLGQGPEFLTYFQNEAQLEKSRLLSDRFSAERPKGSFSTLEIQRTEQGDSAMYLCASSFGEGNSPLHFGNGTRLTVT.